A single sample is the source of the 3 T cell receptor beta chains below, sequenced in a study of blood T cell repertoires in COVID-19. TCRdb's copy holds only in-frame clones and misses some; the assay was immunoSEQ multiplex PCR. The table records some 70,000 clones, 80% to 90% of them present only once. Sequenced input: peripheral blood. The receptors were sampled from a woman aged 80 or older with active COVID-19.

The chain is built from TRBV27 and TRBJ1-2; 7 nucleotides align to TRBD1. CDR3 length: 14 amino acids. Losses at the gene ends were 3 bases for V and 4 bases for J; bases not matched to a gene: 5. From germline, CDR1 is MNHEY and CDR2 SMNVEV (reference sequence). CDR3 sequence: CASSFSGGGYGYTF. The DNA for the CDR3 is TGTGCCAGCAGTTTTTCAGGGGGTGGCTATGGCTACACCTTC.

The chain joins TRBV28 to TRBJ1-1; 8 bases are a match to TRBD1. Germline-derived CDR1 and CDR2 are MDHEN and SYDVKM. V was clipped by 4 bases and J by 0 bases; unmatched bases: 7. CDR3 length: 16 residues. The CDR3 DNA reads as TGTGCCAGCAGTTCCGATCGACAGGGGATGAACACTGAAGCTTTCTTT. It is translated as CASSSDRQGMNTEAFF.

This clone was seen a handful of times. CDR3 DNA sequence: TGTGCCAGCAGAGACAGCCCTTTTGGGCCCCTCCACTTT. Translating it yields CASRDSPFGPLHF. V gene TRBV12-3 or TRBV12-4 combines with J gene TRBJ1-6; D might be TRBD1 (5 bases). With 6 bases removed from V and 13 bases from J, the gap between germline ends came to 16 bases. The CDR3 length is 13 residues.